These 17 T cell receptor beta chains originate from one sample sequenced in a study of monozygotic twins with inflammatory bowel disease. TCRdb re-called the 5' RACE reads, yielding one record per CDR3 amino acid sequence without DNA. The sample's table shows approximately 400,000 distinct CDR3 sequences. Sequencing was done on a sample of blood. Receptors were obtained from a human donor with ulcerative colitis or Crohn's disease, or a healthy co-twin of an affected twin (not recorded which).

This rearrangement joins TRBV28 to TRBJ1-2; TCRdb gives TRBD1 as the D gene, but with no DNA this cannot be confirmed. This CDR3 spans 17 amino acids. Germline CDR1 MDHEN, CDR2 SYDVKM. This CDR3 reads CASSLQGSGTGTSGYTF.

The chain uses TRBV12-3 or TRBV12-4 and TRBJ1-3. The length of the CDR3 is 14 residues. The CDR3 sequence: CASNPTLLGNTIYF.

This chain connects TRBV5-1 to TRBJ1-2. There are 12 residues in the CDR3. Germline CDR1 SGHRS, CDR2 YFSETQ. The CDR3 protein is CASSFEGPGYTF. Complete variable domain (other parts from reference TRBV5-1 and TRBJ1-2): KAGVTQTPRYLIKTRGQQVTLSCSPISGHRSVSWYQQTPGQGLQFLFEYFSETQRNKGNFPGRFSGRQFSNSRSEMNVSTLELGDSALYLCASSFEGPGYTFGSGTRLTVV.

The genes are TRBV5-1 and TRBJ1-2; the D call of TRBD1 rests on TCRdb alone, since no DNA is present to check it. This CDR3 region has 15 residues. Germline V gene lookup returns CDR1 SGHRS and CDR2 YFSETQ. The CDR3 reads CASSLGGTDNYGYTF. The full variable domain, in which reference TRBV5-1 and TRBJ1-2 provide the parts outside the CDR3, is KAGVTQTPRYLIKTRGQQVTLSCSPISGHRSVSWYQQTPGQGLQFLFEYFSETQRNKGNFPGRFSGRQFSNSRSEMNVSTLELGDSALYLCASSLGGTDNYGYTFGSGTRLTVV.

The chain couples TRBV4-1 to TRBJ1-2; the TCRdb D gene call, TRBD1, has no DNA to confirm it. CDR3 length: 16 amino acids. Germline V gene data show CDR1 as MGHRA and CDR2 as YSYEKL. The CDR3: CASSQGQGLSYYGYTF.

The chain is built from TRBV29-1 and TRBJ1-1; TCRdb indicates TRBD1, and absent DNA this call remains unverified. Germline V lookup: CDR1 SQVTM, CDR2 ANQGSEA. The CDR3 spans 14 residues. The CDR3 sequence is CSVRTGGGRTEAFF.

The chain employs TRBV12-3 or TRBV12-4 and TRBJ1-2. The CDR3 is 14 amino acids. CDR3 amino acids: CASSVTTRNYGYTF.

J is TRBJ2-1 and V is TRBV6-1. The germline gives CDR1 MNHNS, CDR2 SASEGT. CDR3 length: 14 residues. The CDR3 region is CATTIRGHLNEQFF.

The chain has TRBV10-3 and TRBJ2-3; the TCRdb call, TRBD2, lacks DNA for checking. Per the germline V gene, CDR1 is ENHRY and CDR2 is SYGVKD. The CDR3 is 15 residues long. CDR3 residues: CAISGLGGGVDTQYF.

The rearrangement links TRBV28 to TRBJ1-5; TCRdb selects TRBD1, and the lack of DNA leaves this call unchecked. This CDR3 comprises 14 residues. Germline V gene data show CDR1 as MDHEN and CDR2 as SYDVKM. The CDR3 is CPSQGGRNNQPQHF.

The chain joins TRBV5-1 to TRBJ1-1; the D call of TRBD1 rests on TCRdb alone, since no DNA is present to check it. Per germline, CDR1 SGHRS and CDR2 YFSETQ. The CDR3 is 15 residues long. The CDR3 protein is CASSVEQGRGTEAFF. The full variable domain, rest sourced from reference TRBV5-1 and TRBJ1-1, is KAGVTQTPRYLIKTRGQQVTLSCSPISGHRSVSWYQQTPGQGLQFLFEYFSETQRNKGNFPGRFSGRQFSNSRSEMNVSTLELGDSALYLCASSVEQGRGTEAFFGQGTRLTVV.

The genes are TRBV12-3 or TRBV12-4 and TRBJ2-5; no DNA is available, so the TRBD1 call from TCRdb remains unchecked. There are 13 residues in the CDR3. The CDR3 here is CASNEQGGETQYF.

The rearrangement uses TRBV6-5 and TRBJ2-4; with no DNA, the TCRdb D assignment of TRBD2 cannot be verified. The CDR3 length is 18 residues. Germline lookup yields CDR1 MNHEY and CDR2 SVGAGI. CDR3 sequence reads: CASSYSQRALLAKNIQYF.

This chain links TRBV7-2 with TRBJ2-3. Germline V gene lookup returns CDR1 SGHTA and CDR2 FQGNSA. The CDR3 loop spans 11 amino acids. The CDR3 sequence is CASSQRDTQYF.

The rearrangement joins TRBV12-3 or TRBV12-4 to TRBJ1-5; TCRdb designates TRBD1, a call that cannot be tested without DNA. The CDR3 covers 16 residues. The CDR3 reads CASSLAGRGSNQPQHF.

The chain is built from TRBV5-1 and TRBJ2-7; TCRdb's D gene call, TRBD1, goes unchecked for lack of DNA. The CDR3 loop spans 12 amino acids. Germline loops: CDR1 SGHRS, CDR2 YFSETQ. CDR3 in amino acids: CASSFQGNEQYF. Variable domain in full (rest from reference TRBV5-1 and TRBJ2-7): KAGVTQTPRYLIKTRGQQVTLSCSPISGHRSVSWYQQTPGQGLQFLFEYFSETQRNKGNFPGRFSGRQFSNSRSEMNVSTLELGDSALYLCASSFQGNEQYFGPGTRLTVT.

CDR3 sequence: CASSGQGAGETQYF. This chain connects TRBV27 to TRBJ2-5; there is no DNA to check the TCRdb D call of TRBD1. The length of the CDR3 is 14 residues. Per germline, CDR1 MNHEY and CDR2 SMNVEV (reference sequence).